This TCR beta chain emerged from a study of T cell changes during pregnancy in multiple sclerosis. TCRdb's copy holds only in-frame clones and misses some; the assay was immunoSEQ multiplex PCR. The sample has around 60,000 clones, more than 85% seen once. The sample consisted of peripheral blood, taken in the third trimester of pregnancy. This TCR was sampled from a female donor in good health, enrolled as a control in a pregnancy study.

The DNA for the CDR3 is TGTGCCAGCAGCTCGGGGGCGGGGGGCCGTTCTGAAACGCAGTATTTT. The encoded protein is CASSSGAGGRSETQYF. The chain employs TRBV5-6 and TRBJ2-3, with 8 bases aligning to TRBD2. The CDR3 covers 16 residues. J lost 9 bases, V lost 3 bases, and 15 bases had no gene match. Germline loops: CDR1 SGHDT, CDR2 YYEEEE. The full variable domain, rest sourced from reference TRBV5-6 and TRBJ2-3, is DAGVTQSPTHLIKTRGQQVTLRCSPKSGHDTVSWYQQALGQGPQFIFQYYEEEERQRGNFPDRFSGHQFPNYSSELNVNALLLGDSALYLCASSSGAGGRSETQYFGPGTRLTVL.